The subject of this entry is one TCR beta chain. TCRdb keeps only in-frame clones here, not all; method: immunoSEQ multiplex PCR. The sample yields about 150,000 clones, less than 95% seen once. V shed 4 bases and J shed 2 bases, with 8 bases lying between them. The CDR3 has 13 amino acids. The V gene's germline CDR1 is SGHVS and CDR2 FNYEAQ. This sample was included in a study of blood T cell repertoires in COVID-19. The sequenced sample was peripheral blood. The chain couples TRBV7-6 to TRBJ1-1, with D possibly matching TRBD1 (5 bases). The sequence was collected from a man aged 45 to 65 with acute or convalescent COVID-19. The CDR3 is CASSSDTNTEAFF. CDR3 in DNA: TGTGCCAGCAGCTCGGACACAAACACTGAAGCTTTCTTT.